The next 6 T cell receptor beta chains were all read from a single sample in a study of patients and donors after allogeneic stem cell transplantation. TCRdb processed the RT-PCR reads anew with MiXCR; each CDR3 protein has one entry. The sample lists under 200,000 distinct CDR3 sequences, approximately 25% seen once, with more than 25% in the top ten. Sequencing was done on a sample of blood, either unsorted or a sorted T cell fraction (not recorded which). The receptors derive from a human donor who was either an allogeneic HSCT recipient or a stem cell or donor lymphocyte infusion donor (not recorded which). It is not recorded whose cells these are; they may come from a transplant donor.

This sequence joins TRBV29-1 and TRBJ2-3; TRBD2 matches at 7 bases. With 2 bases clipped from V and 4 bases from J, the junction kept 6 bases outside the gene matches. The CDR3 totals 14 residues. Germline V gives CDR1 SQVTM, CDR2 ANQGSEA. CDR3 DNA sequence: TGCAGCGTTGAACGCGGGAGTAGCGCAGATACGCAGTATTTT. Amino acids: CSVERGSSADTQYF.

This clonotype was observed a handful of times. The chain has TRBV6-1 and TRBJ2-5; 7 nucleotides line up with TRBD1. Losses at the gene ends were 6 bases for V and 1 base for J; bases not matched to a gene: 11. Germline V gene sequence: CDR1 MNHNS, CDR2 SASEGT. This CDR3 spans 16 amino acids. This chain's CDR3 is CASSPDRATIQETQYF. The CDR3 DNA reads as TGTGCCAGCAGCCCAGACAGGGCGACGATCCAAGAGACCCAGTACTTC.

The V call is TRBV20-1, the J call TRBJ1-4, with a weak D call TRBD1 (5 bases). There are 14 residues in the CDR3. V dropped 5 bases and J dropped 4 bases, with 14 bases sitting between them. The germline V gene encodes CDR1 DFQATT and CDR2 SNEGSKA (reference sequence). The CDR3 reads CSALRVVGNEKLFF. CDR3 nucleotides: TGCAGTGCTCTCAGGGTTGTCGGTAATGAAAAACTGTTTTTT.

The CDR3 spells CSVGRDSSSGELFF. The CDR3 bases are TGCAGCGTTGGCCGGGACAGCAGCTCCGGGGAGCTGTTTTTT. J is TRBJ2-2 and V is TRBV29-1; 7 bases map to TRBD1. V was pared by 4 bases and J by 6 bases, with 8 bases of the junction left unmatched. CDR1 and CDR2 (germline): SQVTM, ANQGSEA. The CDR3 runs to 14 residues.

The chain uses TRBV29-1 and TRBJ2-4; D ambiguous. Trimming pared 4 bases from V and 4 bases from J, leaving 11 bases between. CDR3 length: 13 residues. Germline V gene lookup returns CDR1 SQVTM and CDR2 ANQGSEA. In nucleotides, the CDR3 is TGCAGCGTTGTGCTGAGAGTGAAAAACATTCAGTACTTC. This gives the protein CSVVLRVKNIQYF.

This clonotype has more than one count but fewer than ten. This chain links TRBV20-1 with TRBJ2-7; 9 positions agree with TRBD1. V was clipped by 3 bases and J by 5 bases; unmatched bases: 14. This CDR3 is built from 16 residues. The germline CDR1 and CDR2 sequences are DFQATT and SNEGSKA (reference sequence). This CDR3 is CSARFGFGGTGNEQYF. CDR3 bases: TGCAGTGCTAGGTTTGGATTTGGTGGGACAGGGAACGAGCAGTACTTC.